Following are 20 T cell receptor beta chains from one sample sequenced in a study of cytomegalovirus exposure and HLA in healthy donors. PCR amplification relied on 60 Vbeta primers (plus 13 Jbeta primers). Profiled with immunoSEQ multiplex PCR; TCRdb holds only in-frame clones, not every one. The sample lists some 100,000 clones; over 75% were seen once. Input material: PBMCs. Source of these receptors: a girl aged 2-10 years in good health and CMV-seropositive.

This chain's CDR3 is CASSSGQGAIWPQHF. The CDR3 DNA follows: TGTGCCAGCAGTTCGGGACAGGGGGCAATTTGGCCCCAGCATTTT. The rearrangement joins TRBV28 to TRBJ1-5, with 12 bases fitting TRBD1. J gave up 9 bases and V 4 bases, and 7 bases lay outside the gene matches. The V gene's germline CDR1 is MDHEN and CDR2 SYDVKM. The CDR3 runs to 15 residues. Complete variable domain (other parts from reference TRBV28 and TRBJ1-5): DVKVTQSSRYLVKRTGEKVFLECVQDMDHENMFWYRQDPGLGLRLIYFSYDVKMKEKGDIPEGYSVSREKKERFSLILESASTNQTSMYLCASSSGQGAIWPQHFGDGTRLSIL.

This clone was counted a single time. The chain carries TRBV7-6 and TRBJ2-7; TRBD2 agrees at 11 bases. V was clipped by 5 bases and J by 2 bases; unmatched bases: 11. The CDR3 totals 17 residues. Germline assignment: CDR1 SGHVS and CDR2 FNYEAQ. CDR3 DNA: TGTGCCAGCAGCCCTAGGATACTAGCGGGGGACCCCTACGAGCAGTACTTC. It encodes CASSPRILAGDPYEQYF. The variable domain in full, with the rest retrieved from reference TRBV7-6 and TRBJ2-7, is GAGVSQSPRYKVTKRGQDVALRCDPISGHVSLYWYRQALGQGPEFLTYFNYEAQQDKSGLPNDRFSAERPEGSISTLTIQRTEQRDSAMYRCASSPRILAGDPYEQYFGPGTRLTVT.

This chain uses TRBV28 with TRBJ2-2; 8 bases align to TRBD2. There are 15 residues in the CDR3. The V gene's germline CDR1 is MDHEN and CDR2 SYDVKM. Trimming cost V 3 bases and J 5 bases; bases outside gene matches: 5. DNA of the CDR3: TGTGCCAGCAGTTTGGAAGCGGGAGTTACCGGGGAGCTGTTTTTT. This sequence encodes CASSLEAGVTGELFF.

The CDR3 sequence is CASSSTQGLVGSYEQYF. For the CDR3, the DNA is TGTGCCAGCAGTTCAACCCAAGGACTAGTCGGTTCGTACGAGCAGTACTTC. The rearrangement links TRBV28 to TRBJ2-7; TRBD2 aligns across 7 bases. The V and J ends lost 4 bases and 4 bases, in that order; junction bases with no gene match: 16. Germline CDR1 reads MDHEN; CDR2 reads SYDVKM. CDR3 length: 17 residues.

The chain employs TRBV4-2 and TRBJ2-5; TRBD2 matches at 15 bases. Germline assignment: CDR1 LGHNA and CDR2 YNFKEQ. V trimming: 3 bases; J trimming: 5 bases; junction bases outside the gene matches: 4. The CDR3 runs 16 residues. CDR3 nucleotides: TGTGCCAGCAGCCAGGGACTAGCGGGAGGCTGGGAGACCCAGTACTTC. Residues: CASSQGLAGGWETQYF.

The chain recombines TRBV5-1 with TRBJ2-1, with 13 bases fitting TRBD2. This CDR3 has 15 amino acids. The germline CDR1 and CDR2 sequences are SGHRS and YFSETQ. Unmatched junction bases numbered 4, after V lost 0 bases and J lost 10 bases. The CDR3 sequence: CASSLEGLAGTEQFF. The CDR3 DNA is TGCGCCAGCAGCTTGGAGGGACTAGCGGGAACCGAGCAGTTCTTC.

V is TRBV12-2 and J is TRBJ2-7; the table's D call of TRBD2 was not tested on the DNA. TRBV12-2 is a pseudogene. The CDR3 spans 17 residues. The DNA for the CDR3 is TGTGCAAGTCGCTTAGCGGAAGGGCAGGGAGGATTGATCGAGCAGTACTTC. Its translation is CASRLAEGQGGLIEQYF.

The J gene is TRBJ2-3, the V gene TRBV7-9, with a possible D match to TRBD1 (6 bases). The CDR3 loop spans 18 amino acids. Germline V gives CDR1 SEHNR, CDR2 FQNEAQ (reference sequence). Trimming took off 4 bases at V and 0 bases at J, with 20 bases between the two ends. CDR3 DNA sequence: TGTGCCAGCAGCTCCAGCGTGGGGGCCCGGGTTAGCACAGATACGCAGTATTTT. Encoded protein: CASSSSVGARVSTDTQYF.

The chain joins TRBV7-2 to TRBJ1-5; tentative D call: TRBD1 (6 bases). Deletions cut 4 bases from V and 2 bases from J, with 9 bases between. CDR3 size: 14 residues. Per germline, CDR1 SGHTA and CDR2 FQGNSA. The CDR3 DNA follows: TGTGCCAGCAGCTCAGGGGTGGGCAATCAGCCCCAGCATTTT. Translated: CASSSGVGNQPQHF.

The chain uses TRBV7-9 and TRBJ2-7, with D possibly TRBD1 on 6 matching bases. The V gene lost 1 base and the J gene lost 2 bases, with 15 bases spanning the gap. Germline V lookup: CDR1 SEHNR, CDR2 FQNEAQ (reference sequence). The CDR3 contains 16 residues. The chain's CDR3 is CASSLEPRGFPYEQYF. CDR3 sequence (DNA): TGTGCCAGCAGCTTAGAACCCAGGGGATTCCCCTACGAGCAGTACTTC.

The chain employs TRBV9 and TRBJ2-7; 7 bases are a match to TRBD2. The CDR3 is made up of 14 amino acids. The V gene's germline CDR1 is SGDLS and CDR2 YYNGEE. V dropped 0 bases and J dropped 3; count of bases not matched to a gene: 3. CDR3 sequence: CASSVDGGSYEQYF. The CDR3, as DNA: TGTGCCAGCAGCGTAGACGGCGGGAGCTACGAGCAGTACTTC. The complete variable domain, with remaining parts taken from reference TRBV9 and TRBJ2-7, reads DSGVTQTPKHLITATGQRVTLRCSPRSGDLSVYWYQQSLDQGLQFLIQYYNGEERAKGNILERFSAQQFPDLHSELNLSSLELGDSALYFCASSVDGGSYEQYFGPGTRLTVT.

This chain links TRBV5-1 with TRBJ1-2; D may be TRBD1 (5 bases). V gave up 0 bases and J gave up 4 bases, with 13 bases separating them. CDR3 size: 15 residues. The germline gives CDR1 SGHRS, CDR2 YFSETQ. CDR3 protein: CASSLELGGPYGYTF. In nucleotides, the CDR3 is TGCGCCAGCAGCTTGGAATTGGGGGGTCCCTATGGCTACACCTTC.

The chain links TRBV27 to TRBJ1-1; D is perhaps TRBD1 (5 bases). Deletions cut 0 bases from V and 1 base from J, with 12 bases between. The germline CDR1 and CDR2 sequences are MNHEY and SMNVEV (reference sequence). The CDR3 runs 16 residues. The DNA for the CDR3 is TGTGCCAGCAGTTTATCGACAGTGACCTCGAACACTGAAGCTTTCTTT. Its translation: CASSLSTVTSNTEAFF.

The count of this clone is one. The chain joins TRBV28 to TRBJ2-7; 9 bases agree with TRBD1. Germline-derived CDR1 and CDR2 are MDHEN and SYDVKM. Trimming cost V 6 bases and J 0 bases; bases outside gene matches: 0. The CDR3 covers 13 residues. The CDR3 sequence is CASRDRGSYEQYF. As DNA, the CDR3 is TGTGCCAGCAGGGACAGGGGCTCCTACGAGCAGTACTTC.

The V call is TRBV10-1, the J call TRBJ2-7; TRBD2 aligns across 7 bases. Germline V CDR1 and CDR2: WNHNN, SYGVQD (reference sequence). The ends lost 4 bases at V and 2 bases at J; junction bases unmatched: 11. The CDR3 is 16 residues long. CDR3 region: CASSGTLAGDPYEQYF. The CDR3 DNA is TGCGCCAGCAGTGGGACTCTGGCGGGAGATCCCTACGAGCAGTACTTC.

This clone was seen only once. In DNA, the CDR3 is TGTGCCTGGAGTGCTGCGCCGCGGAGGCACACTGAAGCTTTCTTT. It specifies CAWSAAPRRHTEAFF. The chain combines TRBV30 with TRBJ1-1; no definite D call. The V gene's germline CDR1 is GTSNPN and CDR2 SVGIG (reference sequence). This CDR3 region has 15 residues. V was clipped by 1 base and J by 3 bases, with 15 bases between them. Supplemented by reference TRBV30 and TRBJ1-1, the full variable domain reads SQTIHQWPATLVQPVGSPLSLECTVEGTSNPNLYWYRQAAGRGLQLLFYSVGIGQISSEVPQNLSASRPQDRQFILSSKKLLLSDSGFYLCAWSAAPRRHTEAFFGQGTRLTVV.

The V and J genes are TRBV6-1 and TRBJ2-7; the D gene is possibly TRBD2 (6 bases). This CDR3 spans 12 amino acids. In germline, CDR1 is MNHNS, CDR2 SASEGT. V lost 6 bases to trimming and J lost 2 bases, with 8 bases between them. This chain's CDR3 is CASREGTYEQYF. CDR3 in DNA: TGTGCCAGCAGGGAGGGAACCTACGAGCAGTACTTC.

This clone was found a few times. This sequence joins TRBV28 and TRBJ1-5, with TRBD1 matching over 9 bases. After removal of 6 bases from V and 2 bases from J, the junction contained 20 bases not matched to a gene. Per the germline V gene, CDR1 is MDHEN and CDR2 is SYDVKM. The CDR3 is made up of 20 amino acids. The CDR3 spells CASRPSGDRVGPLRNQPQHF. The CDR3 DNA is TGTGCCAGCAGACCCTCGGGGGACAGGGTAGGCCCTCTCCGCAATCAGCCCCAGCATTTT.

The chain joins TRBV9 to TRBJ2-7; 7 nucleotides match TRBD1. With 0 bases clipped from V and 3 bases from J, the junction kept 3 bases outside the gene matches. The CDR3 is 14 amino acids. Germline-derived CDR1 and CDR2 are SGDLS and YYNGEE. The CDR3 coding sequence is TGTGCCAGCAGCGTAGCGGCAGGGGGCTACGAGCAGTACTTC. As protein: CASSVAAGGYEQYF.

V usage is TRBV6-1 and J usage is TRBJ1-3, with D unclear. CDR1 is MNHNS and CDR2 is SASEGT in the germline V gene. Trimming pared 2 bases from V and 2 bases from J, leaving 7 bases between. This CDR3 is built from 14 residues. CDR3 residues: CASSELPAGNTIYF. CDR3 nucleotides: TGTGCCAGCAGTGAATTGCCAGCTGGAAACACCATATATTTT.